A selection of T cell receptor beta chains follows, all from one sample in a study of cytomegalovirus exposure and HLA in healthy donors. Libraries were prepared by immunoSEQ multiplex PCR; TCRdb keeps only in-frame clonotypes and omits some of them. Seen here are 150,000 to 200,000 clones, nearly 80% observed once, and the top ten hold around 5.9%. Sequenced sample: PBMCs. The source of these receptors is a woman aged 30 to 39 in good health and CMV-seropositive. Both conserved end residues are part of each CDR3. The order of the fields is J gene, clone size, CDR3 length, D gene, V gene, CDR3 DNA, CDR3 protein. D genes are given only for firm matches. Clone size is stated in some rows and not others, as once, few, many or a class when expanded.

j_call: TRBJ2-7; clone_size: .; cdr3_length: 14; d_call: .; v_call: TRBV5-1; cdr3_nt: TGCGCCAGCAGCTTGGGTCAGGGTGGCCACGAGCAGTACTTC; cdr3_aa: CASSLGQGGHEQYF
j_call: TRBJ1-2; clone_size: .; cdr3_length: 13; d_call: .; v_call: TRBV4-1; cdr3_nt: TGCGCCAGCAGCGCGAGGGATTCCGGTGGCTACACCTTC; cdr3_aa: CASSARDSGGYTF
j_call: TRBJ2-1; clone_size: .; cdr3_length: 13; d_call: .; v_call: TRBV5-1; cdr3_nt: TGCGCCAGCAGACAGGTGGGCTACAATGAGCAGTTCTTC; cdr3_aa: CASRQVGYNEQFF
j_call: TRBJ2-7; clone_size: .; cdr3_length: 14; d_call: TRBD1; v_call: TRBV7-9; cdr3_nt: TGTGCCAGCAGCTCCACAGGGGGCGAATACGAGCAGTACTTC; cdr3_aa: CASSSTGGEYEQYF
j_call: TRBJ2-1; clone_size: .; cdr3_length: 15; d_call: TRBD1; v_call: TRBV25-1; cdr3_nt: TGTGCCACCAACCCGACCGGGACAGACTACAATGAGCAGTTCTTC; cdr3_aa: CATNPTGTDYNEQFF
j_call: TRBJ1-1; clone_size: few; cdr3_length: 14; d_call: .; v_call: TRBV28; cdr3_nt: TGTGCCAGCAGTTTATGGGACTCAAACACTGAAGCTTTCTTT; cdr3_aa: CASSLWDSNTEAFF
j_call: TRBJ1-3; clone_size: .; cdr3_length: 14; d_call: .; v_call: TRBV7-2; cdr3_nt: TGTGCCAGCAGTTTACAGGGTTATGGAAACACCATATATTTT; cdr3_aa: CASSLQGYGNTIYF
j_call: TRBJ1-1; clone_size: few; cdr3_length: 13; d_call: .; v_call: TRBV7-9; cdr3_nt: TGTGCCAGCAGCTTAGCGGGCAACACTGAAGCTTTCTTT; cdr3_aa: CASSLAGNTEAFF
j_call: TRBJ2-1; clone_size: .; cdr3_length: 15; d_call: TRBD2; v_call: TRBV6-5; cdr3_nt: TGTGCCAGCAGTACCGGACTAGCGGGATACAATGAGCAGTTCTTC; cdr3_aa: CASSTGLAGYNEQFF
j_call: TRBJ2-7; clone_size: once; cdr3_length: 15; d_call: .; v_call: TRBV6-6; cdr3_nt: TGTGCCAGCAGTTACTCGCAGGGATCAGACTACGAGCAGTACTTC; cdr3_aa: CASSYSQGSDYEQYF
j_call: TRBJ2-1; clone_size: .; cdr3_length: 14; d_call: TRBD2; v_call: TRBV11-3; cdr3_nt: TGTGCCAGCGAAATTGGTCGGGGGGACAATGAGCAGTTCTTC; cdr3_aa: CASEIGRGDNEQFF
j_call: TRBJ2-5; clone_size: .; cdr3_length: 17; d_call: .; v_call: TRBV19; cdr3_nt: TGTGCCAGTAGTATATTCCGAGCGGGCCATGACGGGGAGACCCAGTACTTC; cdr3_aa: CASSIFRAGHDGETQYF
j_call: TRBJ1-1; clone_size: .; cdr3_length: 13; d_call: .; v_call: TRBV7-2; cdr3_nt: TGTGCCAGCAGCACACGAGGCAACACTGAAGCTTTCTTT; cdr3_aa: CASSTRGNTEAFF
j_call: TRBJ2-5; clone_size: .; cdr3_length: 14; d_call: .; v_call: TRBV28; cdr3_nt: TGTGCCAGCAGTTTCCCGCGGGGGCGGGAGACCCAGTACTTC; cdr3_aa: CASSFPRGRETQYF
j_call: TRBJ1-1; clone_size: .; cdr3_length: 13; d_call: .; v_call: TRBV6-4; cdr3_nt: TGTGCCAGCAGTGAAACAGGGTACACTGAAGCTTTCTTT; cdr3_aa: CASSETGYTEAFF
j_call: TRBJ1-2; clone_size: .; cdr3_length: 13; d_call: .; v_call: TRBV7-2; cdr3_nt: TGTGCCAGCAGCTTAGCCCCAGGGAACGGCTACACCTTC; cdr3_aa: CASSLAPGNGYTF
j_call: TRBJ2-5; clone_size: .; cdr3_length: 15; d_call: .; v_call: TRBV5-8; cdr3_nt: TGTGCCAGCAGCTTTCTTCTGGGGAGCCGAAAGACCCAGTACTTC; cdr3_aa: CASSFLLGSRKTQYF
j_call: TRBJ2-1; clone_size: once; cdr3_length: 16; d_call: .; v_call: TRBV11-2; cdr3_nt: TGTGCCAGCAGCGGTTTGCAGACTAGCTCCTACAATGAGCAGTTCTTC; cdr3_aa: CASSGLQTSSYNEQFF
j_call: TRBJ2-1; clone_size: .; cdr3_length: 11; d_call: TRBD1; v_call: TRBV2; cdr3_nt: TGTGCCAGCGACAGGGCCAATGAGCAGTTCTTC; cdr3_aa: CASDRANEQFF
j_call: TRBJ1-2; clone_size: once; cdr3_length: 15; d_call: .; v_call: TRBV4-1; cdr3_nt: TGCGCCAGCAGCCAAGGAGGTGGCAGCAACTATGGCTACACCTTC; cdr3_aa: CASSQGGGSNYGYTF
j_call: TRBJ1-2; clone_size: once; cdr3_length: 13; d_call: TRBD1; v_call: TRBV2; cdr3_nt: TGTGCCAGCAGTCTGACAGGGAACTATGGCTACACCTTC; cdr3_aa: CASSLTGNYGYTF
j_call: TRBJ1-3; clone_size: .; cdr3_length: 16; d_call: .; v_call: TRBV19; cdr3_nt: TGTGCCAGTAGTAATCCCATCCGGAGCTCTGGAAACACCATATATTTT; cdr3_aa: CASSNPIRSSGNTIYF
j_call: TRBJ2-5; clone_size: .; cdr3_length: 13; d_call: .; v_call: TRBV5-4; cdr3_nt: TGTGCCAGCAGCCCCCCAGGGGGGGAGACCCAGTACTTC; cdr3_aa: CASSPPGGETQYF
j_call: TRBJ2-3; clone_size: .; cdr3_length: 15; d_call: TRBD2; v_call: TRBV28; cdr3_nt: TGTGCCAGCGGCCCCGGGGGGGCAAGCACAGATACGCAGTATTTT; cdr3_aa: CASGPGGASTDTQYF
j_call: TRBJ2-7; clone_size: .; cdr3_length: 12; d_call: .; v_call: TRBV5-6; cdr3_nt: TGTGCCAGCAGGCAGGGCCCCTACGAGCAGTACTTC; cdr3_aa: CASRQGPYEQYF
j_call: TRBJ2-7; clone_size: .; cdr3_length: 15; d_call: TRBD1; v_call: TRBV27; cdr3_nt: TGTGCCAGCAGTTTGACAGGGTCGCTTGGCTACGAGCAGTACTTC; cdr3_aa: CASSLTGSLGYEQYF
j_call: TRBJ2-3; clone_size: .; cdr3_length: 17; d_call: TRBD1; v_call: TRBV30; cdr3_nt: TGTGCCTGGATGGTACCGGGACAGAGCATAGCAAGGGATACGCAGTATTTT; cdr3_aa: CAWMVPGQSIARDTQYF
j_call: TRBJ1-5; clone_size: .; cdr3_length: 14; d_call: TRBD1; v_call: TRBV13; cdr3_nt: TGTGCCAGCAGAAGAGGGACAGGAGATCAGCCCCAGCATTTT; cdr3_aa: CASRRGTGDQPQHF
j_call: TRBJ2-1; clone_size: .; cdr3_length: 15; d_call: TRBD2; v_call: TRBV5-1; cdr3_nt: TGCGCCAGCAGCTTGGCTAGCGGGCCTTACAATGAGCAGTTCTTC; cdr3_aa: CASSLASGPYNEQFF
j_call: TRBJ1-6; clone_size: .; cdr3_length: 13; d_call: .; v_call: TRBV27; cdr3_nt: TGTGCCAGCAGTTTTACCGGGAATTCACCCCTCCACTTT; cdr3_aa: CASSFTGNSPLHF
j_call: TRBJ2-6; clone_size: .; cdr3_length: 18; d_call: TRBD2; v_call: TRBV11-2; cdr3_nt: TGTGCCAGCAGCTTAGGACTAGCGGGCTACTCTGGGGCCAACGTCCTGACTTTC; cdr3_aa: CASSLGLAGYSGANVLTF
j_call: TRBJ2-1; clone_size: .; cdr3_length: 15; d_call: TRBD2; v_call: TRBV28; cdr3_nt: TGTGCCAGCGGGTGGACTAGCGGGAGTCCTCCCGGGCAGTTCTTC; cdr3_aa: CASGWTSGSPPGQFF
j_call: TRBJ2-1; clone_size: .; cdr3_length: 15; d_call: TRBD2; v_call: TRBV5-1; cdr3_nt: TGCGCCAGCAGTCAGGGACTAGCGGGGGGGCTTGAGCAGTTCTTC; cdr3_aa: CASSQGLAGGLEQFF
j_call: TRBJ2-7; clone_size: .; cdr3_length: 13; d_call: .; v_call: TRBV29-1; cdr3_nt: TGCAGCGTTTCCGTGGGGACTGCCTACGAGCAGTACTTC; cdr3_aa: CSVSVGTAYEQYF
j_call: TRBJ2-7; clone_size: .; cdr3_length: 12; d_call: .; v_call: TRBV10-3; cdr3_nt: TGTGCCACGTCGGGGGTAACAAACGAGCAGTACTTC; cdr3_aa: CATSGVTNEQYF
j_call: TRBJ1-4; clone_size: .; cdr3_length: 14; d_call: .; v_call: TRBV5-1; cdr3_nt: TGCGCCAGCAGCCTGGGGACTTTAAATGAAAAACTGTTTTTT; cdr3_aa: CASSLGTLNEKLFF
j_call: TRBJ2-5; clone_size: few; cdr3_length: 13; d_call: .; v_call: TRBV5-1; cdr3_nt: TGCGCCAGCAGCTTGGCCGGACTGGAGACCCAGTACTTC; cdr3_aa: CASSLAGLETQYF
j_call: TRBJ2-7; clone_size: .; cdr3_length: 15; d_call: TRBD2; v_call: TRBV12-5; cdr3_nt: TGTGCTAGTGGTTTGGTTATTCCTCCGGGAGGCGAGCAGTACTTC; cdr3_aa: CASGLVIPPGGEQYF
j_call: TRBJ1-5; clone_size: few; cdr3_length: 12; d_call: .; v_call: TRBV7-9; cdr3_nt: TGTGCCAGCAGCGTCAGGGATCAGCCCCAGCATTTT; cdr3_aa: CASSVRDQPQHF
j_call: TRBJ2-3; clone_size: .; cdr3_length: 17; d_call: TRBD2; v_call: TRBV5-1; cdr3_nt: TGCGCCAGCAGCGTGTACGGGGGACTAGCGGCCACAGATACGCAGTATTTT; cdr3_aa: CASSVYGGLAATDTQYF
j_call: TRBJ2-5; clone_size: .; cdr3_length: 15; d_call: .; v_call: TRBV5-1; cdr3_nt: TGCGCCAGCAGCTTCGGGACTCGAGATCAAGAGACCCAGTACTTC; cdr3_aa: CASSFGTRDQETQYF
j_call: TRBJ1-1; clone_size: .; cdr3_length: 14; d_call: TRBD1; v_call: TRBV7-9; cdr3_nt: TGTGCCAGCAGCCCCTGGACAGGACCCACTGAAGCTTTCTTT; cdr3_aa: CASSPWTGPTEAFF
j_call: TRBJ2-7; clone_size: few; cdr3_length: 15; d_call: .; v_call: TRBV29-1; cdr3_nt: TGCAGCGTTGATGCGGGTTTAGGTCTCTCCTACGAGCAGTACTTC; cdr3_aa: CSVDAGLGLSYEQYF
j_call: TRBJ2-1; clone_size: .; cdr3_length: 17; d_call: .; v_call: TRBV11-2; cdr3_nt: TGTGCCAGCAGCTTAGGAAGGGGCAGGGGTACCTACAATGAGCAGTTCTTC; cdr3_aa: CASSLGRGRGTYNEQFF
j_call: TRBJ2-7; clone_size: .; cdr3_length: 14; d_call: .; v_call: TRBV5-1; cdr3_nt: TGCGCCAGCAGCTTGGCCGGGAACTCCTACGAGCAGTACTTC; cdr3_aa: CASSLAGNSYEQYF
j_call: TRBJ1-5; clone_size: few; cdr3_length: 15; d_call: TRBD1; v_call: TRBV2; cdr3_nt: TGTGCCAGCAGTGTTTGGGGACAGGGTGATCAGCCCCAGCATTTT; cdr3_aa: CASSVWGQGDQPQHF